What follows are 23 T cell receptor beta chains derived from one specimen sequenced in a study of T-cell reconstitution after alpha-beta-depleted transplantation in children. Unique molecular identifiers featured in how the TCRbeta library was prepared. TCRdb analysed the PCR reads with MiXCR anew, one entry per CDR3 protein. The sample yields about 420,000 distinct CDR3 sequences, approximately 11% seen once. Specimen: PBMCs from the stem cell graft donor, collected from the stem cell graft. All receptors derive from a human donor who donated a stem cell graft to a child with acute myeloid leukemia.

This clonotype was seen a few times. J is TRBJ1-1 and V is TRBV7-2; D ambiguous. Germline CDR1 reads SGHTA; CDR2 reads FQGNSA. This CDR3 has 15 amino acids. The ends were cut back, 5 bases at V and 1 base at J, with 14 bases in the middle. The CDR3 DNA reads as TGTGCCAGCAGCGCGGCTAGGACGGCGAACACTGAAGCTTTCTTT. Translated: CASSAARTANTEAFF.

This clonotype occurred many times. The rearrangement joins TRBV9 to TRBJ1-6; no reliable D call. The V end was cut by 0 bases, the J end by 10 bases, with 11 bases between. The CDR3 runs 14 residues. Germline CDR1 is SGDLS and CDR2 is YYNGEE. Here the CDR3 reads CASSVAGPNSPLHF. The CDR3 DNA reads as TGTGCCAGCAGCGTAGCCGGTCCCAACTCACCCCTCCACTTT.

The table lists this clonotype with a few counts. V and J are TRBV27 and TRBJ2-5; TRBD1 is a possible D gene (5 bases). Per the germline V gene, CDR1 is MNHEY and CDR2 is SMNVEV (reference sequence). The V and J ends lost 4 bases and 2 bases respectively, with 11 bases between them. The length of the CDR3 is 14 residues. Written as DNA, the CDR3 is TGTGCCAGCAGTTCCAGGGCAGTACAAGAGACCCAGTACTTC. Its protein product is CASSSRAVQETQYF.

This clonotype was observed a handful of times. V gene TRBV5-5 combines with J gene TRBJ1-2, with D perhaps matching TRBD1 (5 bases). V lost 3 bases to trimming and J lost 4 bases, with 16 bases between them. The germline V gene encodes CDR1 SGHKS and CDR2 YYEKEE (reference sequence). The CDR3 is 15 amino acids. The CDR3 loop is CASSSLGQVAYGYTF. CDR3 in DNA: TGTGCCAGCAGCTCCCTGGGGCAGGTAGCCTATGGCTACACCTTC. The full variable domain, in which reference TRBV5-5 and TRBJ1-2 provide the parts outside the CDR3, is DAGVTQSPTHLIKTRGQQVTLRCSPISGHKSVSWYQQVLGQGPQFIFQYYEKEERGRGNFPDRFSARQFPNYSSELNVNALLLGDSALYLCASSSLGQVAYGYTFGSGTRLTVV.

This clonotype was detected a few times. The chain employs TRBV20-1 and TRBJ1-1, with D maybe TRBD1 (5 bases). Trimming took 6 bases from V and 1 from J, leaving 15 bases between them. The CDR3 totals 14 residues. From germline, CDR1 is DFQATT and CDR2 SNEGSKA (reference sequence). CDR3 in DNA: TGCAGTGCACGGGACGGAAGTAGGAACACTGAAGCTTTCTTT. This translates into CSARDGSRNTEAFF.

The CDR3 DNA is TGTGCCAGCAGTTTATGGAGGGGGTTCCCTGAAGCTTTCTTT. Translated: CASSLWRGFPEAFF. The rearrangement joins TRBV12-3 or TRBV12-4 to TRBJ1-1; D might be TRBD1 (6 bases). This CDR3 comprises 14 residues. V was trimmed by 2 bases and J by 6 bases, leaving 13 bases between them.

There are a few counts of this clonotype. As DNA, the CDR3 is TGCGCCAGCAGGTTCGTTCCGCGGGACAGGGCTTCCAGCGAGCAGTACTTC. It translates to CASRFVPRDRASSEQYF. V is TRBV5-1 and J is TRBJ2-7; the match to TRBD1 covers 9 bases. J lost 6 bases, V lost 5 bases, and 18 bases had no gene match. The CDR3 has 17 amino acids. Germline V lookup: CDR1 SGHRS, CDR2 YFSETQ.

The chain employs TRBV15 and TRBJ1-2; 10 bases match TRBD1. Trimming removed 6 bases from V and 7 bases from J; junction bases left unmatched: 5. Germline V CDR1 and CDR2: LNHNV, YYDKDF (reference sequence). The CDR3 sequence is 13 residues long. The CDR3 nucleotides are TGTGCCACCAGTGGGACAGGGGCTATTGGCTACACCTTC. As protein: CATSGTGAIGYTF.

This clonotype was detected a few times. This chain links TRBV6-5 with TRBJ2-2; TRBD2 aligns across 12 bases. The V gene end was trimmed by 2 bases and the J gene end by 6 bases; junction bases not matched to a gene: 4. Germline loops: CDR1 MNHEY, CDR2 SVGAGI. This CDR3 comprises 16 residues. The CDR3 region has the DNA TGTGCCAGCAGTTACGGGACTAGCGGGTCCCCCGGGGAGCTGTTTTTT. This sequence encodes CASSYGTSGSPGELFF.

The rearrangement joins TRBV10-3 to TRBJ1-1; D perhaps matches TRBD1 (5 bases). The CDR3 covers 16 residues. V lost 3 bases to trimming and J lost 4 bases, with 18 bases between them. In germline, CDR1 is ENHRY, CDR2 SYGVKD. The CDR3 spells CAISEMKGLRGTEAFF. Written as DNA, the CDR3 is TGTGCCATCAGTGAAATGAAGGGGCTAAGGGGCACTGAAGCTTTCTTT.

This clonotype was detected many times. This rearrangement joins TRBV11-2 to TRBJ2-1; no reliable D call. V lost 3 bases, J lost 7 bases, and 10 bases lay in between. The CDR3 has 13 residues. Per the germline V gene, CDR1 is SGHAT and CDR2 is FQNNGV. The CDR3 loop reads CASSFQRWNEQFF. CDR3 bases: TGTGCCAGCAGCTTCCAGAGATGGAATGAGCAGTTCTTC.

This chain connects TRBV24-1 to TRBJ1-5; D is unresolved. The CDR3 runs to 14 residues. Germline loops: CDR1 KGHDR, CDR2 SFDVKD. The V gene lost 2 bases and the J gene lost 7 bases, with 11 bases spanning the gap. The CDR3 DNA is TGTGCCACCAGTGATTCCGAGGACGGACAGCCCCAGCATTTT. This encodes CATSDSEDGQPQHF.

V gene TRBV7-6 combines with J gene TRBJ2-5; 11 nucleotides line up with TRBD2. The J segment lost 1 base and the V segment lost 3 bases, leaving 4 bases of the junction unmatched. CDR3 length: 16 amino acids. CDR1 and CDR2 from the germline V gene are SGHVS and FNYEAQ. The CDR3 reads CASSFLAGGSQETQYF. Here the CDR3 DNA reads TGTGCCAGCAGCTTCTTAGCGGGGGGGTCCCAAGAGACCCAGTACTTC.

This sequence joins TRBV7-4 and TRBJ2-7, with 10 nucleotides matching TRBD1. V shed 5 bases, J shed 5 bases, and the junction held 6 bases outside the gene matches. CDR3 size: 14 residues. Germline loops: CDR1 SGHVT, CDR2 SQSDAQ. CDR3 region: CASSVRQGADEQYV. DNA of the CDR3: TGTGCCAGCAGCGTCCGACAGGGGGCCGACGAGCAGTACGTC.

This clonotype has more than one count but fewer than ten. This chain joins TRBV5-1 and TRBJ2-2; 12 nucleotides align to TRBD1. The germline V gene has CDR1 SGHRS and CDR2 YFSETQ. V shed 4 bases and J 7 bases; nucleotides not matched to a gene: 5. CDR3 length equals 15 residues. CDR3 bases: TGCGCCAGCAGCCAGGGGACAGGGGGCATCGGGGAGCTGTTTTTT. It is translated as CASSQGTGGIGELFF.

This clonotype turned up a few times. V and J are TRBV18 and TRBJ2-7; weak D call: TRBD1 (5 bases). V lost 1 base to trimming and J lost 6 bases, with 7 bases between them. The germline V gene has CDR1 KGHSH and CDR2 LQKENI. The length of the CDR3 is 12 residues. CDR3 in amino acids: CASSPRQGEQYV. The CDR3 bases are TGTGCCAGCTCACCACGCCAGGGCGAGCAGTACGTC.

The sample holds a few counts of this clonotype. This chain connects TRBV5-1 to TRBJ2-1, with a tentative D call TRBD2 (6 bases). The CDR3 runs to 16 residues. CDR1 and CDR2 (germline): SGHRS, YFSETQ. The V end was cut by 0 bases, the J end by 2 bases, with 12 bases between. The CDR3 region is CASSLDPGATYNEQFF. The CDR3 DNA follows: TGCGCCAGCAGCTTGGACCCGGGAGCTACCTACAATGAGCAGTTCTTC.

This clonotype was picked up a small number of times. The V and J genes are TRBV19 and TRBJ2-1; 11 bases line up with TRBD1. Germline-derived CDR1 and CDR2 are LNHDA and SQIVND (reference sequence). The CDR3 is 18 amino acids. The J segment lost 2 bases and the V segment lost 3 bases, leaving 9 bases of the junction unmatched. The CDR3 sequence: CASSMSFGTGGTYNEQFF. For the CDR3, the DNA is TGTGCCAGTAGTATGTCATTCGGGACAGGGGGAACCTACAATGAGCAGTTCTTC.

This chain joins TRBV5-4 and TRBJ2-1, with TRBD2 matching 7 bases. Trimming cost V 4 bases and J 4 bases; bases outside gene matches: 14. The CDR3 runs 17 residues. Germline CDR1 is SGHNT and CDR2 is YYREEE (reference sequence). CDR3 in DNA: TGTGCCAGCAGCATGGGCCTCGGGGGGTCGACTTACAATGAGCAGTTCTTC. Translation gives CASSMGLGGSTYNEQFF.

The J gene is TRBJ2-1, the V gene TRBV5-1; weak D call: TRBD2 (6 bases). Germline CDR1 and CDR2: SGHRS and YFSETQ. There are 17 residues in the CDR3. Trimming cost V 5 bases and J 0 bases, with 18 bases left between them. In nucleotides, the CDR3 is TGCGCCAGCAGTCGAATTAGCGGAGACCCCTCCTACAATGAGCAGTTCTTC. Its translation is CASSRISGDPSYNEQFF. The whole variable domain, remainder taken from reference TRBV5-1 and TRBJ2-1, is KAGVTQTPRYLIKTRGQQVTLSCSPISGHRSVSWYQQTPGQGLQFLFEYFSETQRNKGNFPGRFSGRQFSNSRSEMNVSTLELGDSALYLCASSRISGDPSYNEQFFGPGTRLTVL.

This clonotype came up many times. The chain uses TRBV27 and TRBJ2-5, with D tentatively TRBD1 (6 bases). Trimming pared 8 bases from V and 5 bases from J, leaving 15 bases between. Looked up from germline, CDR1 is MNHEY and CDR2 is SMNVEV (reference sequence). The CDR3 is 13 amino acids. The CDR3 DNA follows: TGTGCCAGCGGCCTTACAGGGTGGGAGACCCAGTACTTC. This gives the protein CASGLTGWETQYF.

This clonotype was picked up a small number of times. The chain joins TRBV5-5 to TRBJ2-7; 10 bases are a match to TRBD1. CDR1 and CDR2 from the germline V gene are SGHKS and YYEKEE (reference sequence). Germline trimming cut 2 bases from V and 0 bases from J; bases unmatched to any gene: 5. The CDR3 is made up of 16 amino acids. The CDR3 reads CASSFGQGVTSYEQYV. The CDR3 coding sequence is TGTGCCAGCAGCTTTGGACAGGGGGTTACCTCCTACGAGCAGTACGTC.

This clonotype was counted only a few times. The V and J genes are TRBV7-2 and TRBJ2-2, with 12 positions matching TRBD1. J lost 4 bases, V lost 5 bases, and 8 bases had no gene match. The germline V gene encodes CDR1 SGHTA and CDR2 FQGNSA. CDR3 length: 17 amino acids. The DNA of the CDR3 is TGTGCCAGCAGCACCAAAGGGACAGGGGGCCTCACCGGGGAGCTGTTTTTT. It is translated as CASSTKGTGGLTGELFF.